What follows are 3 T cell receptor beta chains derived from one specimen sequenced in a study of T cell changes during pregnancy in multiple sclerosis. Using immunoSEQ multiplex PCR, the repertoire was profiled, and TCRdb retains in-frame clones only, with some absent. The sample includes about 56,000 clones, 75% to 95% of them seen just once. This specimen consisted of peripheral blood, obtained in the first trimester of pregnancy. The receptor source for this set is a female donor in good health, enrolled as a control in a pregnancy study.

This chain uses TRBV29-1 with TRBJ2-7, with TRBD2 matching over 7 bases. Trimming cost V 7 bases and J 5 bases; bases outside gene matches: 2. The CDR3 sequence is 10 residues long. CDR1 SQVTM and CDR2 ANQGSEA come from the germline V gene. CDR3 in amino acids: CSGLADEQYF. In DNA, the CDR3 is TGCAGCGGACTAGCCGACGAGCAGTACTTC.

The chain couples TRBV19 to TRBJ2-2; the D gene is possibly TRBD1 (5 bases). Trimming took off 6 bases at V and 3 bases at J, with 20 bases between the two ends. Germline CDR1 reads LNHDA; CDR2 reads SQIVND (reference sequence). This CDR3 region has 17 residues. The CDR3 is CASRHFQAGWDTGELFF. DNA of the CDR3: TGTGCCAGTAGACATTTCCAGGCAGGGTGGGACACCGGGGAGCTGTTTTTT.

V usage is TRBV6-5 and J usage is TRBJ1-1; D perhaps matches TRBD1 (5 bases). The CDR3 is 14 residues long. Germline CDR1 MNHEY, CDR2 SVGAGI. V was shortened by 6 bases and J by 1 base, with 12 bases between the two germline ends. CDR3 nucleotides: TGTGCCAGCAGACCCGACGGACAGAACACTGAAGCTTTCTTT. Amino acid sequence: CASRPDGQNTEAFF.